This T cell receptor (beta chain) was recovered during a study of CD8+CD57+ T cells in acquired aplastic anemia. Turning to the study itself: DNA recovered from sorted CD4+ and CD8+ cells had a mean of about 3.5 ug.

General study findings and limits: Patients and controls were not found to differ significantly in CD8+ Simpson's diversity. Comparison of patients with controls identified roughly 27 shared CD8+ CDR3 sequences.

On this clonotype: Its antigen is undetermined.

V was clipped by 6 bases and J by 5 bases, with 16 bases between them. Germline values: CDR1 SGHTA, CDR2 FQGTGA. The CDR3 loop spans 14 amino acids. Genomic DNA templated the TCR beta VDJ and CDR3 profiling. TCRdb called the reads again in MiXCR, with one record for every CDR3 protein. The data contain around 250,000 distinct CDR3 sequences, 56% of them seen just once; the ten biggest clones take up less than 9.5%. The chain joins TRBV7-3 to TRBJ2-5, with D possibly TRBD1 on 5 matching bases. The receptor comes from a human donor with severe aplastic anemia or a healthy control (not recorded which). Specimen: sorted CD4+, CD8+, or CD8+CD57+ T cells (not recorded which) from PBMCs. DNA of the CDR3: TGTGCCAGCAGTTTGAGTCCTGGGGCCGAGACCCAGTACTTC. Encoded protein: CASSLSPGAETQYF.